This TCR beta chain was identified in a study of CD8 T cells in acute hepatitis C reinfection. The assay was immunoSEQ multiplex PCR, and TCRdb's table has in-frame clones only and misses some. This sample has about 38,000 clones, with approximately 87% found just once. With 0 bases clipped from V and 4 bases from J, the junction kept 11 bases outside the gene matches. CDR1 GTSNPN and CDR2 SVGIG come from the germline V gene (reference sequence). This CDR3 region has 16 residues. Time point reported: naive CD8 control sorted from an acute-time-point sample. Source material: naive CD8+ T cells from PBMCs. The sequence came from a man younger than 45 with chronic hepatitis C. The J gene is TRBJ2-7, the V gene TRBV30; 8 bases map to TRBD2. The CDR3 region is CAWSVYGRAPGYEQYF. DNA of the CDR3: TGTGCCTGGAGTGTTTACGGGAGGGCCCCTGGGTACGAGCAGTACTTC.